The clone carrying this T cell receptor (beta chain) was seen once. As yet, its antigen is unknown. A much larger clonotype is one base distant, so this may be a read error. V lost 1 base, J lost 8 bases, and 6 bases stayed unmatched. Germline values: CDR1 LGHDT, CDR2 YNNKEL (reference sequence). This CDR3 is 15 amino acids long. Next came a second PCR, run for roughly 7 to 12 cycles, which used a sample-barcoded 5' primer along with a J-beta primer mix. TCRdb processed the 5' RACE reads anew with MiXCR; each CDR3 protein has one entry. In the table there are about 650,000 distinct CDR3 sequences, around 32% of which are singletons. The sample comes from a study of blood T cells in healthy people across ages. Overall study findings and caveats: It was held that diversity estimates obtained from one million T cells represented underestimates. Roughly linear declines in TCR beta diversity per million T cells occurred with age. Researchers report that TCR beta diversity correlated strongly with naive T cell percentage. A greater number of naive CD4+ cells and higher diversity distinguished long-lived donors from aged donors.

This rearrangement joins TRBV3-1 to TRBJ1-4; TRBD1 matches at 8 bases. Input material: blood. The TCR comes from an elderly woman in good health. The CDR3 spells CASSQAGTGREKLFF. The DNA for the CDR3 is TGTGCCAGCAGCCAAGCCGGGACAGGTCGGGAAAAACTGTTTTTT.